This T cell receptor beta chain comes out of a study of cytomegalovirus exposure and HLA in healthy donors. The overall study: For the approximately 400 genotyped donors, 81% fell within the Caucasian-associated ancestry cluster. Study-wide findings and caveats: A later analysis appeared to link common viral pathogens to several of the most significant clusters. Later work found that TCR association rates differed between HLA loci; DRB1 had the most and HLA-C the fewest.

For this clone: Its matching antigen is unknown.

PCR involved 60 Vbeta and 13 Jbeta primers. Measured with immunoSEQ multiplex PCR; TCRdb has only the in-frame clones, and not every one. The table records about 98,000 clones, about three quarters of them present only once. This clonotype was obtained from a man aged 35 to 55 in good health and CMV-seronegative. Sequences were obtained from PBMCs.

The CDR3: CASSETGMGGEKLFF. For the CDR3, the DNA is TGCGCCAGCAGCGAAACAGGGATGGGGGGGGAAAAACTGTTTTTT. The chain is built from TRBV5-1 and TRBJ1-4; TRBD1 is a possible D gene (6 bases). The CDR3 consists of 15 residues. Trimming cost V 4 bases and J 8 bases, with 18 bases left between them. CDR1 and CDR2 (germline): SGHRS, YFSETQ.